Given below is one T cell receptor (beta chain) in context. This sample was taken from a study of cytomegalovirus exposure and HLA in healthy donors. The donors were members of the roughly 130-subject validation cohort (separate from the approximately 650-subject first cohort). Measured with immunoSEQ multiplex PCR; TCRdb has only the in-frame clones, and not every one. The repertoire includes 110,000 or so clones, 70% to 90% of them detected once, and about 4.2% sits in the top ten. Germline CDR1 SGHAT, CDR2 FQNNGV. The CDR3 extends over 14 amino acids. The junction had 1 base not matched to a gene; V was cut back by 1 base and J by 3 bases.

The sequence was collected from a man aged 18-30 years in good health and CMV-seropositive. Sequenced: PBMCs. The rearrangement uses TRBV11-2 and TRBJ2-5, with 8 bases matching TRBD1. CDR3 in DNA: TGTGCCAGCAGCTTAGGGGACAGGAAAGAGACCCAGTACTTC. Protein product: CASSLGDRKETQYF.